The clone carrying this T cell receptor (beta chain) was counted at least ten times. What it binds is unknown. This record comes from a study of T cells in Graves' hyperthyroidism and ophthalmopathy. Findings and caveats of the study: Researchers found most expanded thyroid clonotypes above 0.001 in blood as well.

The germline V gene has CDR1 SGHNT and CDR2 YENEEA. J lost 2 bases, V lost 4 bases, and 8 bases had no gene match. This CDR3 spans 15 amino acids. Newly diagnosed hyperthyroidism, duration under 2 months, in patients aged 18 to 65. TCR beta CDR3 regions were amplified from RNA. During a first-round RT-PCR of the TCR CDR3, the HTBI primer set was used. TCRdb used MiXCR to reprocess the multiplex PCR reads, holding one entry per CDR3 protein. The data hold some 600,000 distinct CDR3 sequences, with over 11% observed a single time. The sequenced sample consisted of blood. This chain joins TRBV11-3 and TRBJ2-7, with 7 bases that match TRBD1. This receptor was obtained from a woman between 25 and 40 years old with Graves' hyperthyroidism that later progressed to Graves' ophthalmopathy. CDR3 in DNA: TGTGCCAGCAGCTCCGGACAGGCTGAAACCTACGAGCAGTACTTC. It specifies CASSSGQAETYEQYF.